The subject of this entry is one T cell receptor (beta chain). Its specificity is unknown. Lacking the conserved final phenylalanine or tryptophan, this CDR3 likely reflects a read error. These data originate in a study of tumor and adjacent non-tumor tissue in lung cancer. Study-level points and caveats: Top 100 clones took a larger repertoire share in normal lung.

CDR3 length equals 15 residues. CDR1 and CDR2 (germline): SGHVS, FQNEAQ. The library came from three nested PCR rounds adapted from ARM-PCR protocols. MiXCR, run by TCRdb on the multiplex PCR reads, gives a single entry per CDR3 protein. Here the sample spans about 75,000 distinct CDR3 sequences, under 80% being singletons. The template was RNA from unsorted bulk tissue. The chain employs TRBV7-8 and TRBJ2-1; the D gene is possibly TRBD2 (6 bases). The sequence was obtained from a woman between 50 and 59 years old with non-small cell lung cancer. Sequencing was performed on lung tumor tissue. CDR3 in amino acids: CASSPRLGRNNGQFL. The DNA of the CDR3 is TGTGCCAGCAGCCCACGACTAGGCAGGAACAATGGGCAGTTCTTA.